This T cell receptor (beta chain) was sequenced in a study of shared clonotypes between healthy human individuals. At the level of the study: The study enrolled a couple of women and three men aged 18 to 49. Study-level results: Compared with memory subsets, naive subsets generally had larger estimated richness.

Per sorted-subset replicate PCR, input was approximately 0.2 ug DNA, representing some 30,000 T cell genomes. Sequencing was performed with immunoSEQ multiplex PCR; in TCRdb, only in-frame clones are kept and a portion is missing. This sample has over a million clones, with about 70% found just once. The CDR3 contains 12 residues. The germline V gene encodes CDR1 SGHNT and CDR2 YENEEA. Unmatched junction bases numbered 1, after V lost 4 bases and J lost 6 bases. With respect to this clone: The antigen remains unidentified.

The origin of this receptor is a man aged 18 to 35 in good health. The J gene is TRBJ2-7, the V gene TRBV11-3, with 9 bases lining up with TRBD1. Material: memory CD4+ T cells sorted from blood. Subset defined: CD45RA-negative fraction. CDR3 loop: CASSSTGGEQYF. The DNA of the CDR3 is TGTGCCAGCAGCTCGACAGGGGGCGAGCAGTACTTC.